These T cell receptor beta chains were read from a single sample in a study of vaccination effects on CD4 cells after COVID-19. These TCRs are of unknown antigen specificity. The method was immunoSEQ multiplex PCR; TCRdb's version includes in-frame clones alone and lacks a portion of them. Of around 25,000 clones listed, roughly two thirds were seen once; the top ten hold over 9.5%. The material was CD4+ T cells from PBMCs cultured with SARS-CoV-2 spike peptides, obtained before COVID-19 vaccination. The receptors shown here come from a human donor who received a COVID-19 vaccine. The CDR3 runs from the conserved cysteine through the conserved F or W. Fields, in order: D gene, J gene, V gene, clone size, CDR3 DNA, CDR3 protein. D genes are given only for firm matches. Size tells how often a clone was seen (once, few, many) or the class of an expanded clone, and some rows leave it out.

>NA|TRBJ2-5|TRBV5-6|NA
TGTGCCAGCAGCTTCGCCGGCGGGCTAATCGAGACCCAGTACTTC
CASSFAGGLIETQYF
>TRBD1|TRBJ2-1|TRBV11-3|few
TGTGCCAGTAGTGGGACAGGGGTGGGTGAGCAGTTCTTC
CASSGTGVGEQFF
>TRBD1|TRBJ2-5|TRBV4-2|NA
TGTGCCAGCAGCGAATGGGGACAGGGAAAGGAGACCCAGTACTTC
CASSEWGQGKETQYF
>TRBD1|TRBJ2-1|TRBV3-1/TRBV3-2|NA
TGTGCCAGCAGCCCAACTCGGACAGGGGGCATTTATGAGCAGTTCTTC
CASSPTRTGGIYEQFF
>NA|TRBJ1-5|TRBV9|NA
TGTGCCAGCAGCGTAGACTCAGCCAATCAGCCCCAGCATTTT
CASSVDSANQPQHF
>NA|TRBJ1-1|TRBV11-2|NA
TGTGCCAGCAGCTTATCGGCCCGGACAGTATCAAACACTGAAGCTTTCTTT
CASSLSARTVSNTEAFF
>TRBD1|TRBJ1-6|TRBV14|NA
TGTGCCAGCAGCCAAGATAGTGAGACAGGGTTCGATTCACCCCTCCACTTT
CASSQDSETGFDSPLHF
>NA|TRBJ1-6|TRBV9|NA
TGTGCCAGCAGCGCCCAATATAGTAGCTCCTATAATTCACCCCTCCACTTT
CASSAQYSSSYNSPLHF
>TRBD1|TRBJ1-6|TRBV12-5|few
TGTGCTAGTGGTTGGACAGGATGGGTCGTCTCGGATAATTCACCCCTCCACTTT
CASGWTGWVVSDNSPLHF
>NA|TRBJ2-1|TRBV7-8|NA
TGTGCCAGCAGCTTAGGGCCCTACAATGAGCAGTTCTTC
CASSLGPYNEQFF
>NA|TRBJ1-5|TRBV20-1|NA
TGCAGTGCTAGTGGGAGCAATCAGCCCCAGCATTTT
CSASGSNQPQHF
>TRBD2|TRBJ2-3|TRBV18|NA
TGTGCCAGCTCACCACCCCTAGCGGCCCAGCCAGATACGCAGTATTTT
CASSPPLAAQPDTQYF
>NA|TRBJ2-7|TRBV29-1|NA
TGCAGCGTTAGAGAGGGCGGACCGACCGGGGAGGAGCAGTACTTC
CSVREGGPTGEEQYF
>TRBD1|TRBJ2-1|TRBV11-3|NA
TGTGCCAGCAGCTTAGGTGGGACAGGTTCATACAATGAGCAGTTCTTC
CASSLGGTGSYNEQFF
>TRBD1|TRBJ1-5|TRBV27|NA
TGTGCCAGCAGTTTCACAGGGGGGGCCCAGCATTTT
CASSFTGGAQHF
>NA|TRBJ2-2|TRBV3-1/TRBV3-2|once
TGTGCCAGCAGCCAGCCGACTCACACCGGGGAGCTGTTTTTT
CASSQPTHTGELFF
>TRBD2|TRBJ2-1|TRBV2|NA
TGTGCCAGCAGTGATTCAGCGGGGGGGTTCAATGAGCAGTTCTTC
CASSDSAGGFNEQFF
>NA|TRBJ1-2|TRBV4-1|NA
TGCGCCAGCAGCCAAGTTGGCAGGGGTAACTATGGCTACACCTTC
CASSQVGRGNYGYTF
>NA|TRBJ1-2|TRBV25-1|NA
TGTGCCAGCAGTGAATGGGCAGGGTATGGCTACACCTTC
CASSEWAGYGYTF
>TRBD1|TRBJ2-7|TRBV4-1|NA
TGCGCCAGCAGCTGGCACCCGGACAGGGGTGGAACCTACGAGCAGTACTTC
CASSWHPDRGGTYEQYF